These 19 T cell receptor beta chains came from one sample sequenced in a study of cytomegalovirus exposure and HLA in healthy donors. The primer mix had 60 Vbeta and 13 Jbeta primers. Sequencing used immunoSEQ multiplex PCR; TCRdb keeps in-frame clones, though not all of them. Of 95,000 to 150,000 clones detected, over 60% appear once; the ten largest clones hold 8% to 9%. Sequenced input: PBMCs. The receptors originated from a woman between 40 and 50 years old in good health and CMV-seropositive.

This chain joins TRBV4-1 and TRBJ1-2; 9 nucleotides agree with TRBD1. Looked up from germline, CDR1 is MGHRA and CDR2 is YSYEKL. This CDR3 spans 15 amino acids. V was clipped by 3 bases and J by 6 bases; unmatched bases: 8. CDR3 in amino acids: CASSQPRDRANGYTF. The CDR3 DNA follows: TGCGCCAGCAGCCAGCCCCGGGACAGGGCCAATGGCTACACCTTC.

The chain recombines TRBV9 with TRBJ2-2; weak D call: TRBD2 (6 bases). V was trimmed by 0 bases and J by 5 bases, leaving 8 bases between them. Germline lookup yields CDR1 SGDLS and CDR2 YYNGEE. The CDR3 is made up of 14 amino acids. The CDR3 nucleotides read TGTGCCAGCAGCGTAGTGGCGGGGACCGGGGAGCTGTTTTTT. Translating gives CASSVVAGTGELFF.

The chain recombines TRBV29-1 with TRBJ1-1; perhaps TRBD1 as D (5 bases). Germline CDR1 SQVTM, CDR2 ANQGSEA. CDR3 length: 15 residues. Trimming stripped 1 base from V and 5 bases from J, with 17 bases between. The CDR3 spells CSVEGPLGGGTEAFF. The CDR3 DNA sequence: TGCAGCGTTGAAGGCCCGCTTGGTGGGGGGACTGAAGCTTTCTTT.

The chain employs TRBV5-1 and TRBJ2-7, with 8 bases lining up with TRBD2. Trimming at V came to 7 bases and at J to 1 base, leaving 10 bases not matched to a gene. There are 15 residues in the CDR3. Germline V gives CDR1 SGHRS, CDR2 YFSETQ. In nucleotides, the CDR3 is TGCGCCAGCGACGTAAGCGGGAGCGGATCCTACGAGCAGTACTTC. Translation gives CASDVSGSGSYEQYF. The full variable domain, its missing parts supplied by reference TRBV5-1 and TRBJ2-7, is KAGVTQTPRYLIKTRGQQVTLSCSPISGHRSVSWYQQTPGQGLQFLFEYFSETQRNKGNFPGRFSGRQFSNSRSEMNVSTLELGDSALYLCASDVSGSGSYEQYFGPGTRLTVT.

The V call is TRBV28, the J call TRBJ2-4; the D gene is possibly TRBD1 (5 bases). This CDR3 contains 17 residues. The ends were cut back, 4 bases at V and 0 bases at J, with 16 bases in the middle. Germline V gene lookup returns CDR1 MDHEN and CDR2 SYDVKM. CDR3 nucleotide sequence: TGTGCCAGCAGTTATTTCGAAAGGGGTCTAGCCAAAAACATTCAGTACTTC. Amino acids: CASSYFERGLAKNIQYF.

The gene calls are TRBV9 and TRBJ2-1; 9 nucleotides match TRBD1. The germline CDR1 and CDR2 sequences are SGDLS and YYNGEE. This CDR3 contains 15 residues. V shed 0 bases and J 5 bases; nucleotides not matched to a gene: 3. The CDR3 DNA sequence: TGTGCCAGCAGCGTAGGAGGGACAGGGCACAATGAGCAGTTCTTC. It codes for CASSVGGTGHNEQFF.

Details on this clone: Compared with germline, one end of the junction differs, possibly owing to a read error. CDR3 in amino acids: CSVDQGAHYGYPF. The CDR3 bases are TGCAGCGTTGATCAGGGGGCTCACTATGGCTACCCCTTC. The chain is built from TRBV29-1 and TRBJ1-2; 8 bases are shared with TRBD1. The germline V gene has CDR1 SQVTM and CDR2 ANQGSEA. The CDR3 totals 13 residues.

This clone was seen only a few times. This chain connects TRBV5-1 to TRBJ2-5, with D perhaps TRBD1 (5 bases). The CDR3 sequence is 13 residues long. V lost 2 bases, J lost 1 base, and 6 bases lay in between. Germline V gene sequence: CDR1 SGHRS, CDR2 YFSETQ. As DNA, the CDR3 is TGCGCCAGCAGCTTCAGGGTCCAAGAGACCCAGTACTTC. Translation: CASSFRVQETQYF.

The chain couples TRBV5-1 to TRBJ2-2; 9 bases agree with TRBD2. CDR3 length: 18 amino acids. J gave up 0 bases and V 0 bases, and 6 bases lay outside the gene matches. Germline V CDR1 and CDR2: SGHRS, YFSETQ. The CDR3 sequence: CASSLGLAEYSNTGELFF. The CDR3 nucleotides are TGCGCCAGCAGCTTGGGACTAGCGGAGTATTCGAACACCGGGGAGCTGTTTTTT.

J is TRBJ1-1 and V is TRBV19; D remains ambiguous. Germline V gene lookup returns CDR1 LNHDA and CDR2 SQIVND (reference sequence). The CDR3 is 12 residues long. The V gene lost 5 bases and the J gene lost 1 base, with 5 bases spanning the gap. The CDR3 loop reads CASSPQNTEAFF. CDR3 coding DNA: TGTGCCAGTAGTCCACAGAACACTGAAGCTTTCTTT. Full variable domain (missing parts from reference TRBV19 and TRBJ1-1): DGGITQSPKYLFRKEGQNVTLSCEQNLNHDAMYWYRQDPGQGLRLIYYSQIVNDFQKGDIAEGYSVSREKKESFPLTVTSAQKNPTAFYLCASSPQNTEAFFGQGTRLTVV.

The chain joins TRBV2 to TRBJ2-7; the D gene is possibly TRBD1 (5 bases). Germline lookup yields CDR1 SNHLY and CDR2 FYNNEI. Trimming took 2 bases from V and 0 from J, leaving 14 bases between them. The CDR3 spans 16 residues. The CDR3 reads CASSEQGAVSSYEQYF. The DNA for the CDR3 is TGTGCCAGCAGTGAACAAGGGGCAGTAAGCTCCTACGAGCAGTACTTC.

The CDR3 spells CASSSEYRFSGNTIYF. DNA of the CDR3: TGTGCCAGCAGCTCGGAGTATCGGTTCTCTGGAAACACCATATATTTT. The rearrangement joins TRBV5-6 to TRBJ1-3; D is ambiguous. The V end lost 3 bases, the J end lost 0 bases, and 13 bases lay between the germline ends. Per germline, CDR1 SGHDT and CDR2 YYEEEE. The CDR3 sequence is 16 residues long.

This clone was recorded a few times. V gene TRBV27 combines with J gene TRBJ2-3, with TRBD2 identical over 9 bases. The length of the CDR3 is 13 residues. CDR1 is MNHEY, CDR2 SMNVEV, per germline (reference sequence). V trimming: 2 bases; J trimming: 9 bases; junction bases outside the gene matches: 3. CDR3 sequence (DNA): TGTGCCAGCAGTTTAGTAGCGGGAGCAACGCAGTATTTT. Its protein is CASSLVAGATQYF.

The chain combines TRBV5-6 with TRBJ1-5; D unclear. V shed 1 base and J shed 5 bases, with 10 bases lying between them. Germline values: CDR1 SGHDT, CDR2 YYEEEE. This CDR3 spans 14 amino acids. This CDR3 is CASSLPGIDQPQHF. In DNA form, the CDR3 reads TGTGCCAGCAGCTTGCCAGGAATCGATCAGCCCCAGCATTTT.

V gene TRBV6-6 combines with J gene TRBJ1-5; a weak D match, TRBD1 (6 bases). The CDR3 has 15 amino acids. Germline CDR1 reads MNHNY; CDR2 reads SVGAGI (reference sequence). Trimming stripped 5 bases from V and 0 bases from J, with 11 bases between. CDR3 amino acids: CASSRTVLSNQPQHF. The CDR3 DNA sequence: TGTGCCAGCAGTAGGACAGTGCTTAGCAATCAGCCCCAGCATTTT.

This clone was picked up one time. V is TRBV7-8 and J is TRBJ2-5; 7 bases map to TRBD2. Trimming removed 5 bases from V and 4 bases from J; junction bases left unmatched: 16. This CDR3 is 17 amino acids long. Per germline, CDR1 SGHVS and CDR2 FQNEAQ. The CDR3 loop reads CASSRNGPAGVGETQYF. CDR3 DNA: TGTGCCAGCAGCCGAAACGGCCCGGCGGGAGTAGGAGAGACCCAGTACTTC.

In nucleotides, the CDR3 is TGTGCCAGCAGTCCCTCCCCGAACACTGAAGCTTTCTTT. The encoded protein is CASSPSPNTEAFF. The chain carries TRBV6-6 and TRBJ1-1; D not resolved. V was trimmed by 5 bases and J by 1 base, leaving 8 bases between them. From germline, CDR1 is MNHNY and CDR2 SVGAGI (reference sequence). This CDR3 contains 13 residues.

The chain joins TRBV18 to TRBJ2-7, with D possibly matching TRBD1 (6 bases). The CDR3 runs 14 residues. From germline, CDR1 is KGHSH and CDR2 LQKENI. The V and J ends lost 3 bases and 2 bases respectively, with 11 bases between them. The CDR3 here is CASSPVTGTYEQYF. CDR3 bases: TGTGCCAGCTCACCGGTGACAGGAACCTACGAGCAGTACTTC.

The chain has TRBV6-1 and TRBJ2-2; 7 positions agree with TRBD1. CDR3 length: 15 amino acids. J gave up 0 bases and V 3 bases, and 1 base lay outside the gene matches. Germline CDR1 and CDR2: MNHNS and SASEGT. This CDR3 is CASSEGQPNTGELFF. The CDR3 DNA reads TGTGCCAGCAGTGAGGGACAGCCGAACACCGGGGAGCTGTTTTTT.